The 19 T cell receptor beta chains given below trace back to one sample, sequenced in a study of cytomegalovirus exposure and HLA in healthy donors. The PCR used 60 Vbeta and 13 Jbeta primers. Assay: immunoSEQ multiplex PCR; the TCRdb copy retains only in-frame clones and omits some. The sample records fewer than 300,000 clones, 80% being singletons. Sequences were obtained from PBMCs. All receptors derive from a girl aged 2-9 years in good health and CMV-seronegative.

This chain uses TRBV5-1 with TRBJ2-2, with 9 bases fitting TRBD2. Germline lookup yields CDR1 SGHRS and CDR2 YFSETQ. V lost 4 bases and J lost 6; bases outside the gene matches: 10. CDR3 length: 16 amino acids. The CDR3 is CASSPTPPSGAGELFF. The CDR3 nucleotides read TGCGCCAGCAGCCCGACCCCGCCTAGCGGGGCCGGGGAGCTGTTTTTT.

This rearrangement joins TRBV27 to TRBJ1-5; 8 nucleotides line up with TRBD1. V was clipped by 8 bases and J by 6 bases; unmatched bases: 9. Germline V gene sequence: CDR1 MNHEY, CDR2 SMNVEV (reference sequence). This CDR3 spans 14 amino acids. Here the CDR3 DNA reads TGTGCCAGCTACAGGGGGGGCGGTCCTCAGCCCCAGCATTTT. Its protein is CASYRGGGPQPQHF.

The rearrangement links TRBV30 to TRBJ2-7; D perhaps matches TRBD2 (5 bases). Trimming pared 3 bases from V and 4 bases from J, leaving 13 bases between. Germline V lookup: CDR1 GTSNPN, CDR2 SVGIG (reference sequence). The CDR3 is 13 amino acids. CDR3 residues: CAWRDLRGYEQYF. The CDR3 nucleotides read TGTGCCTGGAGGGATCTTAGAGGGTACGAGCAGTACTTC.

This chain uses TRBV5-1 with TRBJ2-7, with D possibly being TRBD1 (5 bases). Trimming pared 0 bases from V and 4 bases from J, leaving 14 bases between. The CDR3 runs to 15 residues. From germline, CDR1 is SGHRS and CDR2 YFSETQ. Here the CDR3 DNA reads TGCGCCAGCAGCTTGGCGGGCAGGGTGGGGTACGAGCAGTACTTC. Translation gives CASSLAGRVGYEQYF.

This chain links TRBV6-4 with TRBJ2-7, with 13 nucleotides matching TRBD2. Germline V gene lookup returns CDR1 MRHNA and CDR2 SNTAGT. The CDR3 has 19 residues. With V trimmed by 2 bases and J by 2 bases, 12 bases remained unmatched. Here the CDR3 reads CASSDATGTSGNHTYEQYF. The CDR3 DNA sequence: TGTGCCAGCAGTGACGCAACCGGGACTAGCGGGAATCACACCTACGAGCAGTACTTC.

The chain employs TRBV4-1 and TRBJ2-7, with no clear D. CDR1 is MGHRA, CDR2 YSYEKL, per germline. The CDR3 contains 13 residues. Trimming removed 1 base from V and 7 bases from J, with 11 bases in between. The CDR3 DNA follows: TGCGCCAGCAGCCAAGTGGCTACGAGGGAGCAGTACTTC. Protein: CASSQVATREQYF.

The V and J genes are TRBV2 and TRBJ1-5, with D possibly matching TRBD1 (6 bases). The germline V and J ends were trimmed by 3 bases and 2 bases, with 23 bases remaining between them. This CDR3 spans 19 amino acids. Looked up from germline, CDR1 is SNHLY and CDR2 is FYNNEI. The CDR3 nucleotides read TGTGCCAGCAGTGATCTCCAGGGGAAGGGGGAGTTGGGCAATCAGCCCCAGCATTTT. Encoded protein: CASSDLQGKGELGNQPQHF.

This clone was picked up one time. The chain carries TRBV27 and TRBJ1-2; 10 bases line up with TRBD1. Germline CDR1 and CDR2: MNHEY and SMNVEV (reference sequence). V dropped 6 bases and J dropped 7; count of bases not matched to a gene: 5. The CDR3 consists of 13 residues. The CDR3 nucleotides are TGTGCCAGCAGCCTGGGACAGGGGTTTGGCTACACCTTC. Translated: CASSLGQGFGYTF.

This clone was detected only once. The chain employs TRBV19 and TRBJ2-7; a possible D gene is TRBD1 (6 bases). CDR3 length: 14 residues. V lost 4 bases, J lost 2 bases, and 12 bases lay in between. CDR1 and CDR2 from the germline V gene are LNHDA and SQIVND (reference sequence). The CDR3 region has the DNA TGTGCCAGTAGTACAACAGGGTCAACCTACGAGCAGTACTTC. Its protein product is CASSTTGSTYEQYF.

The rearrangement joins TRBV27 to TRBJ2-7, with TRBD1 matching 8 bases. The germline V gene has CDR1 MNHEY and CDR2 SMNVEV (reference sequence). The CDR3 consists of 16 residues. V dropped 6 bases and J dropped 2; count of bases not matched to a gene: 12. For the CDR3, the DNA is TGTGCCAGCAGCCGCGCAGGGGGCAGCCTTACCTACGAGCAGTACTTC. It encodes CASSRAGGSLTYEQYF.

The gene calls are TRBV5-1 and TRBJ2-1; weak D call: TRBD2 (6 bases). Germline V gene data show CDR1 as SGHRS and CDR2 as YFSETQ. V lost 4 bases and J lost 10, with 18 bases in between. This CDR3 has 14 residues. CDR3 nucleotide sequence: TGCGCCAGCAGCATCTCCGGGACTCTCACAGAGCAGTTCTTC. It codes for CASSISGTLTEQFF.

The V call is TRBV10-3, the J call TRBJ2-1, with TRBD2 identical over 8 bases. J lost 2 bases, V lost 6 bases, and 6 bases had no gene match. Germline V gives CDR1 ENHRY, CDR2 SYGVKD. CDR3 size: 15 residues. In nucleotides, the CDR3 is TGTGCCATCAGCCCGGGACTAGGGACCTACAATGAGCAGTTCTTC. It yields the protein CAISPGLGTYNEQFF.

V is TRBV15 and J is TRBJ1-2, with 8 bases fitting TRBD1. The germline CDR1 and CDR2 sequences are LNHNV and YYDKDF (reference sequence). The ends lost 5 bases at V and 0 bases at J; junction bases unmatched: 8. There are 16 residues in the CDR3. CDR3 nucleotide sequence: TGTGCCACCAGCGGGACAGGACTTAGGGCTAACTATGGCTACACCTTC. This gives the protein CATSGTGLRANYGYTF.

The J gene is TRBJ1-2, the V gene TRBV7-9, with D possibly matching TRBD1 (5 bases). Deletions cut 5 bases from V and 7 bases from J, with 17 bases between. Germline V lookup: CDR1 SEHNR, CDR2 FQNEAQ (reference sequence). The CDR3 is made up of 14 amino acids. CDR3 DNA sequence: TGTGCCAGCAGCAACATATCGGGGGATAGTGGCTACACCTTC. Translating gives CASSNISGDSGYTF.

The chain is built from TRBV28 and TRBJ2-3, with TRBD1 identical over 10 bases. The germline V gene encodes CDR1 MDHEN and CDR2 SYDVKM. CDR3 length: 17 residues. The V and J ends lost 1 base and 2 bases, in that order; junction bases with no gene match: 6. Written as DNA, the CDR3 is TGTGCCAGCAGTTTATTACCGACAGGGGGCACCACAGATACGCAGTATTTT. It specifies CASSLLPTGGTTDTQYF. The variable domain in full, completed from reference TRBV28 and TRBJ2-3, reads DVKVTQSSRYLVKRTGEKVFLECVQDMDHENMFWYRQDPGLGLRLIYFSYDVKMKEKGDIPEGYSVSREKKERFSLILESASTNQTSMYLCASSLLPTGGTTDTQYFGPGTRLTVL.

V gene TRBV15 combines with J gene TRBJ1-2; possibly TRBD1 for D (5 bases). Germline V gives CDR1 LNHNV, CDR2 YYDKDF (reference sequence). Trimming cost V 2 bases and J 4 bases, with 17 bases left between them. The CDR3 has 16 residues. The CDR3 DNA follows: TGTGCCACCAGCAGATCCTATTACGACAGACCCTATGGCTACACCTTC. Protein sequence: CATSRSYYDRPYGYTF.

This clone was found once. The chain is built from TRBV2 and TRBJ1-6, with D possibly matching TRBD1 (5 bases). This CDR3 comprises 16 residues. Germline loops: CDR1 SNHLY, CDR2 FYNNEI. With 3 bases removed from V and 0 bases from J, the gap between germline ends came to 9 bases. CDR3 bases: TGTGCCAGCAGTGAGGGGGGGAGCTCCTATAATTCACCCCTCCACTTT. Its protein is CASSEGGSSYNSPLHF.

The chain joins TRBV28 to TRBJ2-3; possibly TRBD1 for D (6 bases). V lost 3 bases and J 3 bases, leaving 16 bases between the germline ends. Per germline, CDR1 MDHEN and CDR2 SYDVKM. CDR3 size: 16 residues. The DNA for the CDR3 is TGTGCCAGCAGTTTCCCCTCAGGGGAGCGGACAGATACGCAGTATTTT. Residues: CASSFPSGERTDTQYF.

The CDR3: CASSILPGTYYYGYTF. CDR3 nucleotides: TGTGCCAGCAGCATTCTCCCCGGGACATATTACTATGGCTACACCTTC. V and J are TRBV7-9 and TRBJ1-2; D is perhaps TRBD1 (6 bases). Germline V gives CDR1 SEHNR, CDR2 FQNEAQ (reference sequence). V was shortened by 5 bases and J by 3 bases, with 19 bases between the two germline ends. The CDR3 is made up of 16 amino acids.